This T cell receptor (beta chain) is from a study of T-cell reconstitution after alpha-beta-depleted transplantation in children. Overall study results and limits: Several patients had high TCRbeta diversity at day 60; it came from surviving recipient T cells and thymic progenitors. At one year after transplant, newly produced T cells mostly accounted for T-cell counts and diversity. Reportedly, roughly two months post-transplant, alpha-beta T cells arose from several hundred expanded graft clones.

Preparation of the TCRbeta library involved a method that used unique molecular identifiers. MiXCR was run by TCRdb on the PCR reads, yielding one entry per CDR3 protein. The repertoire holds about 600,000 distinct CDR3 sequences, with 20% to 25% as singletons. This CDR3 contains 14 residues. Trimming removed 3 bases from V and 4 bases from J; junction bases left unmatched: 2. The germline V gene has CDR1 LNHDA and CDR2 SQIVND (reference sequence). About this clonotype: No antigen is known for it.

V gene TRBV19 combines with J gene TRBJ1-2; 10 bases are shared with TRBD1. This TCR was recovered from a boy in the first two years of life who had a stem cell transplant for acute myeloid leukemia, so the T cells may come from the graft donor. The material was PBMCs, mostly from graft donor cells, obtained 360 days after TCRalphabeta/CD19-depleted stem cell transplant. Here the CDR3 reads CASSMTGGFYGYTF. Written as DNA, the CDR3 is TGTGCCAGTAGTATGACAGGGGGCTTCTATGGCTACACCTTC.